The present TCR beta chain was sequenced within a study of OX40 agonist ivuxolimab in advanced cancers. Describing the broader study: The costimulatory receptor OX40 (CD134) was targeted by ivuxolimab, a fully human IgG2 agonistic monoclonal antibody. Intravenous ivuxolimab was administered to patients every 2 weeks at six dose levels: 0.01, 0.1, 0.3, 1.5, 3 and 10 mg/kg. Among the roughly 50 dose-escalation patients, about 20 had hepatocellular carcinoma, 15 or so melanoma, 9 renal cell carcinoma and 9 head and neck cancer. A male proportion of 75% to 85% and a mean age of about 60 years, ranging from 23 to 79, were recorded for the dose-escalation cohort. Patients were allowed to have had prior anti-PD-1, anti-PD-L1 or anti-CTLA-4 therapy, and less than 45% of the dose-escalation patients had previously received checkpoint inhibitors. Partial responses were achieved by three dose-escalation patients, of whom one had hepatocellular carcinoma and two had cutaneous melanoma. The point of sequencing TCRbeta in the periphery was to test whether ivuxolimab changed TCR sequence diversity and drove clonal T-cell expansion. The paper reports the monotherapy dose-escalation portion (N ≈ 50 patients) of the phase I ivuxolimab trial.

V and J lose 5 bases and 6 bases, and a span of 11 bases separates them. The germline V gene yields MNHEY for CDR1 and SVGAGI for CDR2. The CDR3 measures 13 amino acids from cysteine to phenylalanine. Only CDR3 DNA remains: 39 bases, in frame from the first base. With regard to this clone: Its recognized antigen is unknown. No quality values exist for individual bases; no much larger clone is one base distant.

Genomic DNA was extracted from sorted cells for sequencing of the TCRbeta CDR3 region. TCRbeta CDR3 regions were sequenced using the immunoSEQ Assay. TCRdb obtained this table from immuneACCESS and retained in-frame rearrangements with V and J assigned. These tables miss some clones; where compared with another copy, unresolved V genes account for less than half of the shortfall, and the remainder is unexplained. For this sample the table gives 80,000 to 95,000 clones, of which about 90% were detected only once. The ten largest make up approximately 9.3% of the sample. Points the paper makes about the study in general: On average, CD8+ T cells showed more expanded clones than CD4+ T cells after ivuxolimab. Which antigens the clonally expanded peripheral T cells were specific for was not determined. Clonal expansion of both CD4+ and CD8+ blood T cells was observed from baseline to week 6 at doses 0.1 to 3.0 mg/kg. In partial responders in the 0.1-3.0 mg/kg groups, normalized peripheral clonal expansion was found to be among the lowest, especially among CD8+ T cells. Low levels of normalized T-cell clonal expansion were also seen in some patients who did not respond.

Patients with a history of autoimmune disease or receiving systemic immunosuppression were excluded from the trial. Peripheral blood for TCR sequencing was drawn from every dose cohort at baseline, at cycle 4 day 1 and at cycle 7 day 1. The samples were taken from a phase I, first-in-human, multicenter, open-label dose-escalation trial of ivuxolimab. Adults with locally advanced or metastatic head and neck squamous cell, hepatocellular, melanoma or renal cell carcinoma were enrolled in the trial. Before TCR sequencing, CD4+ T cells and CD8+ T cells were sorted from peripheral blood as separate populations.

Sample: CD4+ or CD8+ T cells sorted from blood, taken in a trial of the OX40 agonist ivuxolimab. Here the chain combines TRBV6-5 and TRBJ1-5, with the D gene uncertain. This TCR came from an adult with an advanced solid tumor such as melanoma, head and neck, liver or kidney cancer. The CDR3: CASSIELGQPQHF. The DNA sequence reads TGTGCCAGCAGTATTGAATTAGGTCAGCCCCAGCATTTT.